Following are 11 T cell receptor beta chains from one sample sequenced in a study of cytomegalovirus exposure and HLA in healthy donors. Primers included in the PCR were 60 Vbeta and 13 Jbeta primers. The repertoire was sequenced with immunoSEQ multiplex PCR; TCRdb's copy has only in-frame clones and lacks some. The sample lists about 170,000 clones, about 80% seen once, with 1% in the top ten. Sequencing was carried out using PBMCs. The receptors derive from a woman aged 45 to 65 in good health and CMV-seropositive.

The chain has TRBV18 and TRBJ1-2, with 10 bases identical to TRBD1. The J segment lost 1 base and the V segment lost 8 bases, leaving 10 bases of the junction unmatched. The CDR3 contains 16 residues. From germline, CDR1 is KGHSH and CDR2 LQKENI. CDR3 DNA sequence: TGTGCCAGCAAAAACCGAGGGACAGGGGATAACTATGGCTACACCTTC. It is translated as CASKNRGTGDNYGYTF.

The chain joins TRBV18 to TRBJ2-1; TRBD2 matches at 9 bases. With V trimmed by 0 bases and J by 8 bases, 8 bases remained unmatched. This CDR3 is 16 amino acids long. Germline loops: CDR1 KGHSH, CDR2 LQKENI. CDR3: CASSPPGGGAGDEQFF. The CDR3 DNA reads as TGTGCCAGCTCACCACCTGGCGGGGGGGCCGGGGATGAGCAGTTCTTC.

V is TRBV4-3 and J is TRBJ1-1; tentative D call: TRBD1 (5 bases). Trimming took off 0 bases at V and 7 bases at J, with 15 bases between the two ends. CDR1 is LGHNA and CDR2 is YSLEER in the germline V gene. The CDR3 covers 15 residues. The CDR3 DNA is TGCGCCAGCAGCCAAGATCGGAGGGGAAGTAATGAAGCTTTCTTT. Translation: CASSQDRRGSNEAFF.

This clone has just a few counts. Germline and junction disagree at one end, which may indicate a read error. The chain employs TRBV7-7 and TRBJ2-5, with D perhaps being TRBD1 or TRBD2 (8 bases each). Per the germline V gene, CDR1 is SSHAT and CDR2 is FNYEAQ (reference sequence). The length of the CDR3 is 15 residues. The CDR3 nucleotides are TGTGCTAGCAGCTTAGCGGGACAGGAACAAGAGACCCAGTACTTC. Translation: CASSLAGQEQETQYF.

This clone was found a few times. The chain employs TRBV15 and TRBJ2-2; 9 nucleotides line up with TRBD1. The CDR3 has 16 amino acids. J lost 6 bases, V lost 4 bases, and 9 bases had no gene match. Per germline, CDR1 LNHNV and CDR2 YYDKDF (reference sequence). CDR3 DNA: TGTGCCACCAGCATTTCGGGACAGGGATTCGCCGGGGAGCTGTTTTTT. Translation gives CATSISGQGFAGELFF.

The V and J genes are TRBV19 and TRBJ1-2; no clear D gene. This CDR3 is built from 12 residues. V lost 6 bases and J lost 7, with 12 bases in between. Germline CDR1 LNHDA, CDR2 SQIVND (reference sequence). In DNA form, the CDR3 reads TGTGCCAGTAGCCGCTTTACGGGTGGCTACACCTTC. Translated, it gives CASSRFTGGYTF.

This chain uses TRBV29-1 with TRBJ2-3, with 7 bases aligning to TRBD2. Germline values: CDR1 SQVTM, CDR2 ANQGSEA. J gave up 2 bases and V 4 bases, and 6 bases lay outside the gene matches. The CDR3 consists of 14 residues. The CDR3 loop reads CSVGTGGSTDTQYF. CDR3 coding DNA: TGCAGCGTTGGAACCGGGGGGTCCACAGATACGCAGTATTTT.

J is TRBJ1-3 and V is TRBV9; no reliable D call. The CDR3 sequence is 15 residues long. CDR1 SGDLS and CDR2 YYNGEE come from the germline V gene. Trimming took 0 bases from V and 0 from J, leaving 7 bases between them. This CDR3 is CASSVDGLSGNTIYF. CDR3 in DNA: TGTGCCAGCAGCGTAGATGGCCTCTCTGGAAACACCATATATTTT. The full variable domain, with the rest looked up from reference TRBV9 and TRBJ1-3, is DSGVTQTPKHLITATGQRVTLRCSPRSGDLSVYWYQQSLDQGLQFLIQYYNGEERAKGNILERFSAQQFPDLHSELNLSSLELGDSALYFCASSVDGLSGNTIYFGEGSWLTVV.

In this sample, this clone turned up once. J is TRBJ1-2 and V is TRBV6-6, with D perhaps matching TRBD1 (5 bases). CDR1 and CDR2 from the germline V gene are MNHNY and SVGAGI (reference sequence). V lost 4 bases to trimming and J lost 4 bases, with 16 bases between them. CDR3 length: 15 amino acids. The DNA for the CDR3 is TGTGCCAGCAGTTTTGATCCAGGGATAGGCTATGGCTACACCTTC. It yields the protein CASSFDPGIGYGYTF.

The chain has TRBV27 and TRBJ1-2; TRBD1 agrees at 7 bases. Germline CDR1 is MNHEY and CDR2 is SMNVEV (reference sequence). Trimming cost V 5 bases and J 6 bases; bases outside gene matches: 12. The CDR3 runs to 15 residues. CDR3 sequence (DNA): TGTGCCAGCAGTCCGACCGGGACAGCTAGACATGGCTACACCTTC. It codes for CASSPTGTARHGYTF.

The chain recombines TRBV6-6 with TRBJ1-5, with D hard to call. V was pared by 0 bases and J by 0 bases, with 9 bases between. Germline V gives CDR1 MNHNY, CDR2 SVGAGI (reference sequence). The CDR3 contains 16 residues. CDR3 sequence reads: CASSYSTVLSNQPQHF. The CDR3 DNA follows: TGTGCCAGCAGTTACTCAACGGTCCTTAGCAATCAGCCCCAGCATTTT.